What follows describes a single T cell receptor (beta chain). The sample is drawn from a study of T cells expressing NK-cell markers. Study in general: In sorted CD3+CD56+NKG2C+, CD3+CD56+NKG2C- and CD3+CD56-NKG2C+ T cells, TCR beta repertoires were obtained.

CDR1 is DFQATT, CDR2 SNEGSKA, per germline (reference sequence). This CDR3 comprises 12 residues. No DNA is given; TCRdb re-called the 5' RACE reads and lists each CDR3 protein once. This sample's clone table lists 550,000 to 600,000 distinct CDR3 sequences. Material for sequencing was blood T cells: a sorted CD56 or NKG2C T cell subset, CD4+ or CD8+ T cells, or bulk PBMC T cells (not recorded which). This receptor was identified in a man aged 18 to 29 in good health. The V gene is TRBV20-1, the J gene TRBJ2-1; no DNA is available, so the TRBD1 call from TCRdb remains unchecked. This chain's CDR3 is CSAREGQPEQFF.